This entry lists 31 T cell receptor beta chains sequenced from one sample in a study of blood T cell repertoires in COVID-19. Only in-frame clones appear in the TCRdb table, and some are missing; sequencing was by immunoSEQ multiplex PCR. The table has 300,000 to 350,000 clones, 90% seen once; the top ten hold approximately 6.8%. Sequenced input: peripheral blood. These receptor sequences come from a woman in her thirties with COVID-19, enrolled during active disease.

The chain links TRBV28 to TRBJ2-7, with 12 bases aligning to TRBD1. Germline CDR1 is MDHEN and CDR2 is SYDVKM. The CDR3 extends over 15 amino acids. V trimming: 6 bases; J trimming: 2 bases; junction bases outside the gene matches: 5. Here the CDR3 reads CASRGQGAVAYEQYF. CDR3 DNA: TGTGCCAGCAGGGGACAGGGGGCTGTAGCCTACGAGCAGTACTTC.

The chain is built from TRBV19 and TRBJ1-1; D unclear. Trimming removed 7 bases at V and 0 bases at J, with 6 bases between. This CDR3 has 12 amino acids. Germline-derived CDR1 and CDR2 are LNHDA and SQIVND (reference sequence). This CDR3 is CASKRLNTEAFF. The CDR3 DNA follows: TGTGCCAGTAAGAGGTTGAACACTGAAGCTTTCTTT. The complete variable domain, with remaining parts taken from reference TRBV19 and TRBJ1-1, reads DGGITQSPKYLFRKEGQNVTLSCEQNLNHDAMYWYRQDPGQGLRLIYYSQIVNDFQKGDIAEGYSVSREKKESFPLTVTSAQKNPTAFYLCASKRLNTEAFFGQGTRLTVV.

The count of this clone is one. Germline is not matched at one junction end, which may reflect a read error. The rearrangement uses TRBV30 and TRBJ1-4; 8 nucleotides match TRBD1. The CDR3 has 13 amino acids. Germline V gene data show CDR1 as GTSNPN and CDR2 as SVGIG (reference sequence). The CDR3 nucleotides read TGTGCCCGGAGAGGGCAGGGGGCCGGAAAACTGTTTTTT. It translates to CARRGQGAGKLFF.

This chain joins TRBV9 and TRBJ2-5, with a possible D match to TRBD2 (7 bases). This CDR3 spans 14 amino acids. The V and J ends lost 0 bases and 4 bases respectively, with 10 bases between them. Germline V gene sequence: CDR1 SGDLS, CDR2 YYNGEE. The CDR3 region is CASSVEGGAETQYF. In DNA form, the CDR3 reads TGTGCCAGCAGCGTAGAGGGGGGGGCAGAGACCCAGTACTTC.

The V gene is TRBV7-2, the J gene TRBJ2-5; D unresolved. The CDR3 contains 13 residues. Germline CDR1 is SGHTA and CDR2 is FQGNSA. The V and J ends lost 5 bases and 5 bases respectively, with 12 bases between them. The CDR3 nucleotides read TGTGCCAGCAGCGATGAGGTGAGGGAGACCCAGTACTTC. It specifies CASSDEVRETQYF.

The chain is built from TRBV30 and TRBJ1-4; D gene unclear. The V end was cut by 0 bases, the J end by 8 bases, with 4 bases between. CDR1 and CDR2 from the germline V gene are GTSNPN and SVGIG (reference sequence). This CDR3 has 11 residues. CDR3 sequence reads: CAWSVQEKLFF. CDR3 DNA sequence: TGTGCCTGGAGTGTACAGGAAAAACTGTTTTTT.

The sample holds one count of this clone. CDR3 nucleotide sequence: TGTGCCAGCAAAGTACAGGGGTGGCATGAGCAGTTCTTC. Translating gives CASKVQGWHEQFF. The gene calls are TRBV2 and TRBJ2-1, with 7 bases fitting TRBD1. V gave up 7 bases and J gave up 8 bases; unmatched junction bases: 8. This CDR3 has 13 amino acids. Germline CDR1 SNHLY, CDR2 FYNNEI.

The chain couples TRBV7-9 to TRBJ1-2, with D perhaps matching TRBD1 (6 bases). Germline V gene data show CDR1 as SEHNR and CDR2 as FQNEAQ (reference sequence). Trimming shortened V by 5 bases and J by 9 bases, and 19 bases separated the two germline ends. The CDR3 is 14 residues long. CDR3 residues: CASSPQEDSGSYTF. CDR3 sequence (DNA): TGTGCCAGCAGCCCCCAGGAGGACAGCGGGAGCTACACCTTC. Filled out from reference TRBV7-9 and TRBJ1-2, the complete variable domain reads DTGVSQNPRHKITKRGQNVTFRCDPISEHNRLYWYRQTLGQGPEFLTYFQNEAQLEKSRLLSDRFSAERPKGSFSTLEIQRTEQGDSAMYLCASSPQEDSGSYTFGSGTRLTVV.

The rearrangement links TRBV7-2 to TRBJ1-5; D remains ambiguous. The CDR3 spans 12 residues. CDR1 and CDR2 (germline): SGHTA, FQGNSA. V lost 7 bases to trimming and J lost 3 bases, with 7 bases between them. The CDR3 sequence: CASTINNQPQHF. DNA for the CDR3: TGTGCCAGCACAATCAACAATCAGCCCCAGCATTTT.

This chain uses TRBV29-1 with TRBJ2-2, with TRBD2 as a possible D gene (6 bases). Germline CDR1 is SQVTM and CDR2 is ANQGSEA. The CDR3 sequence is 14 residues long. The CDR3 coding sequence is TGCAGTGCCTTGGGACTCGCGAACACCGGGGAGCTGTTTTTT. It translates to CSALGLANTGELFF.

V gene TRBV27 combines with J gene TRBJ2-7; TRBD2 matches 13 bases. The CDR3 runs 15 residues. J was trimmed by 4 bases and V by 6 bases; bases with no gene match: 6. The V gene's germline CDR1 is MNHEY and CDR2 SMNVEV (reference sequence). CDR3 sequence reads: CASRPGTSGTYEQYF. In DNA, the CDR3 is TGTGCCAGCAGACCAGGGACTAGCGGGACGTACGAGCAGTACTTC.

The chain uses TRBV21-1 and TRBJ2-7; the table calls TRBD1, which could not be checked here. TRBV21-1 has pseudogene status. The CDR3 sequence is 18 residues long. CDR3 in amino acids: CASSPGSHRDRGLVEQYF. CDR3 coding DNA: TGTGCCAGCAGCCCCGGGTCCCATAGGGACAGGGGGCTCGTCGAGCAGTACTTC.

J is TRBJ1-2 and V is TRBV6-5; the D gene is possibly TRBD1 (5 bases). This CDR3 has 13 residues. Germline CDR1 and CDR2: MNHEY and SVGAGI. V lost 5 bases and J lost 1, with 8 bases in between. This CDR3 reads CASSPQGNYGYTF. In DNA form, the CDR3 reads TGTGCCAGCAGTCCTCAGGGTAACTATGGCTACACCTTC.

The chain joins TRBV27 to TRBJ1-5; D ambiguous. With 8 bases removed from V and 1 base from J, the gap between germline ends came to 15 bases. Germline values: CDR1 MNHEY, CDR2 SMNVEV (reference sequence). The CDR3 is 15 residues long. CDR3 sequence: CASAPGEWSNQPQHF. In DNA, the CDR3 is TGTGCCAGCGCGCCGGGTGAGTGGAGCAATCAGCCCCAGCATTTT.

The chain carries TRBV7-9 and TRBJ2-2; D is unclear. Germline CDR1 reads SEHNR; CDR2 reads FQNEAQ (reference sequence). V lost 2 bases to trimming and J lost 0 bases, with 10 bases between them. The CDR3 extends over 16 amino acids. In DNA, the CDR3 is TGTGCCAGCAGCTTACTTAGGAGAGCGAACACCGGGGAGCTGTTTTTT. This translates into CASSLLRRANTGELFF.

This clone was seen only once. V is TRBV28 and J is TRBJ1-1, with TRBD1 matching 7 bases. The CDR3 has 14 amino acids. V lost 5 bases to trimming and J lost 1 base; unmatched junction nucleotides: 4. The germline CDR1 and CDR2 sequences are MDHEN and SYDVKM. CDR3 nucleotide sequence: TGTGCCAGCAGTGCCGGGACAGAGAACACTGAAGCTTTCTTT. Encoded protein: CASSAGTENTEAFF.

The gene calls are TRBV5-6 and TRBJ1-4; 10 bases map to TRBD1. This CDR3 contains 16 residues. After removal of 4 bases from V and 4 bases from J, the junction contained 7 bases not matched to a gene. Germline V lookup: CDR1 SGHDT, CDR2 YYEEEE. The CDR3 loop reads CASSRRQGAINEKLFF. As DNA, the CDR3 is TGTGCCAGCAGCAGGAGACAGGGGGCGATTAATGAAAAACTGTTTTTT.

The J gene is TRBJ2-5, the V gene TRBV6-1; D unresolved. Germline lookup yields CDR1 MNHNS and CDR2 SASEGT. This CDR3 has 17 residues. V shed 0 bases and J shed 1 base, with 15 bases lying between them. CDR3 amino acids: CASSEAFYSPGQETQYF. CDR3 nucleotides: TGTGCCAGCAGTGAAGCGTTTTACTCGCCGGGCCAAGAGACCCAGTACTTC.

The DNA of the CDR3 is TGTGCCAGCAGCTTAGCACGACAGGGGGCCTACAATGAGCAGTTCTTC. This codes for CASSLARQGAYNEQFF. V usage is TRBV7-4 and J usage is TRBJ2-1; 9 bases map to TRBD1. The CDR3 consists of 16 residues. From germline, CDR1 is SGHVT and CDR2 SQSDAQ. The ends lost 0 bases at V and 2 bases at J; junction bases unmatched: 2.

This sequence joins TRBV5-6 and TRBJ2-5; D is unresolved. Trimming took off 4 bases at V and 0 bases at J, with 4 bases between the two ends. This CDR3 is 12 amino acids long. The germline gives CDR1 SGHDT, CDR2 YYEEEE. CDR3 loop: CASSRYQETQYF. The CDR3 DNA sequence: TGTGCCAGCAGCCGGTACCAAGAGACCCAGTACTTC.

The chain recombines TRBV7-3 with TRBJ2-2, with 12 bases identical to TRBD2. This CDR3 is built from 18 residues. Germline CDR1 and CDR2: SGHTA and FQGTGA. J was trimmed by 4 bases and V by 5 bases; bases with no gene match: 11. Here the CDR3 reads CASSPRLAGDRGTGELFF. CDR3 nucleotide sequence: TGTGCCAGCAGCCCTAGACTAGCGGGAGACCGTGGCACCGGGGAGCTGTTTTTT.

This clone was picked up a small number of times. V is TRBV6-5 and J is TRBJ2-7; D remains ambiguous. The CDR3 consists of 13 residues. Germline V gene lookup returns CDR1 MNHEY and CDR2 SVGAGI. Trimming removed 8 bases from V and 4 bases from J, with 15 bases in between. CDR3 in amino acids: CASRRSGLYEQYF. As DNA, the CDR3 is TGTGCCAGCCGCAGGTCAGGTCTTTACGAGCAGTACTTC.

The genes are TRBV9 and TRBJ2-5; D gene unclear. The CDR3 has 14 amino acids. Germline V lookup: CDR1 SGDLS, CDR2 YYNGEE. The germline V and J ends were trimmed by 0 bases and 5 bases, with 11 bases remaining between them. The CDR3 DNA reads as TGTGCCAGCAGCGTAGATTGGGCTGACGAGACCCAGTACTTC. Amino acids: CASSVDWADETQYF.

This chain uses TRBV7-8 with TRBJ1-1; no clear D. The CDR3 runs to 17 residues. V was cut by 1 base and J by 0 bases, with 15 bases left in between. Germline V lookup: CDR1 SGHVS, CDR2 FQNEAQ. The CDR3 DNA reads TGTGCCAGCAGCTTAGTCGTTCAGGAGGATATGAACACTGAAGCTTTCTTT. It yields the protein CASSLVVQEDMNTEAFF. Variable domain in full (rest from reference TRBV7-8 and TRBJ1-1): GAGVSQSPRYKVAKRGQDVALRCDPISGHVSLFWYQQALGQGPEFLTYFQNEAQLDKSGLPSDRFFAERPEGSVSTLKIQRTQQEDSAVYLCASSLVVQEDMNTEAFFGQGTRLTVV.

CDR3 DNA sequence: TGTGCCAGCTCATCACGACAGGACGAAGAGACCCAGTACTTC. This translates into CASSSRQDEETQYF. The chain recombines TRBV18 with TRBJ2-5; tentatively, D is TRBD1 (6 bases). CDR1 KGHSH and CDR2 LQKENI come from the germline V gene. The V end was cut by 5 bases, the J end by 3 bases, with 13 bases between. The CDR3 extends over 14 amino acids.

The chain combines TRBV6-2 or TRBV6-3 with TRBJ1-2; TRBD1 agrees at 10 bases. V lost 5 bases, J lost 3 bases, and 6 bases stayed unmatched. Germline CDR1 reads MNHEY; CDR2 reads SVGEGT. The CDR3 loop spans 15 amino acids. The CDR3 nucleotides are TGTGCCAGCAGTCGCGGGACAGGGGCCTACTATGGCTACACCTTC. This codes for CASSRGTGAYYGYTF.

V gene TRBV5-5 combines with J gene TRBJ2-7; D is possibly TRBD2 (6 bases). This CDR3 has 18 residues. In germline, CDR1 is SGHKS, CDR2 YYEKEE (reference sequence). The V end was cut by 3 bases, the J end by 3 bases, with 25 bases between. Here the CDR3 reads CASSSQVDGLPTNYEQYF. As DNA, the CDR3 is TGTGCCAGCAGCTCCCAGGTAGACGGACTACCAACCAACTACGAGCAGTACTTC.

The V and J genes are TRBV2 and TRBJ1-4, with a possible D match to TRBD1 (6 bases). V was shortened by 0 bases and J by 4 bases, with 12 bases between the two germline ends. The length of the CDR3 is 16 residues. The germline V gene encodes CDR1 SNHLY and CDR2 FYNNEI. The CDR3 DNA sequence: TGTGCCAGCAGTGAAGCGCTGGGACATAGTAATGAAAAACTGTTTTTT. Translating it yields CASSEALGHSNEKLFF.

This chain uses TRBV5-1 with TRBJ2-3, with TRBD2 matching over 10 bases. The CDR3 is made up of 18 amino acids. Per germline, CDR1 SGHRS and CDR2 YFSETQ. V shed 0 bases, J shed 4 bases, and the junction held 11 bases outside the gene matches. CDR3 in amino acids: CASSLVLAGGNIPDTQYF. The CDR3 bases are TGCGCCAGCAGCTTGGTTTTAGCGGGAGGAAATATCCCAGATACGCAGTATTTT.

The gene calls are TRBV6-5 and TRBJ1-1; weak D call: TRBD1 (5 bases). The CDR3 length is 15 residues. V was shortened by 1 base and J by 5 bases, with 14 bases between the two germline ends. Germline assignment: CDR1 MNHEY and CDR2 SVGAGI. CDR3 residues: CASSYWGRKGTEAFF. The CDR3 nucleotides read TGTGCCAGCAGTTACTGGGGCAGGAAGGGGACTGAAGCTTTCTTT.

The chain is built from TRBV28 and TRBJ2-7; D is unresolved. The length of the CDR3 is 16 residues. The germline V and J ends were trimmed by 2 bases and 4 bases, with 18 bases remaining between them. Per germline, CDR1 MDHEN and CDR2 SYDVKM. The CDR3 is CASSLSGPPVLYEQYF. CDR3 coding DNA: TGTGCCAGCAGTTTAAGTGGGCCCCCCGTCCTGTACGAGCAGTACTTC.